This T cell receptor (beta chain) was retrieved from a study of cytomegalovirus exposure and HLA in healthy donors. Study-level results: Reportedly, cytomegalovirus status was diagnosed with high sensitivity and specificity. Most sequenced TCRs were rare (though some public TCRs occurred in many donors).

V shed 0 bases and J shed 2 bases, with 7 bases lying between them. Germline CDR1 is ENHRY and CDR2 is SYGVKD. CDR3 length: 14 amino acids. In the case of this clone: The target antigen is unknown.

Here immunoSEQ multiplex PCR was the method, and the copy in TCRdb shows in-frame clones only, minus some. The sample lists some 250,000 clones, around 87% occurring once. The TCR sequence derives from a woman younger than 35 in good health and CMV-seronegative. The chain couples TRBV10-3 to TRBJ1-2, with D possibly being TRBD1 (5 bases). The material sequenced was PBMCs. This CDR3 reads CAISESGGNYGYTF. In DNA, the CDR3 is TGTGCCATCAGTGAGTCGGGGGGGAACTATGGCTACACCTTC.